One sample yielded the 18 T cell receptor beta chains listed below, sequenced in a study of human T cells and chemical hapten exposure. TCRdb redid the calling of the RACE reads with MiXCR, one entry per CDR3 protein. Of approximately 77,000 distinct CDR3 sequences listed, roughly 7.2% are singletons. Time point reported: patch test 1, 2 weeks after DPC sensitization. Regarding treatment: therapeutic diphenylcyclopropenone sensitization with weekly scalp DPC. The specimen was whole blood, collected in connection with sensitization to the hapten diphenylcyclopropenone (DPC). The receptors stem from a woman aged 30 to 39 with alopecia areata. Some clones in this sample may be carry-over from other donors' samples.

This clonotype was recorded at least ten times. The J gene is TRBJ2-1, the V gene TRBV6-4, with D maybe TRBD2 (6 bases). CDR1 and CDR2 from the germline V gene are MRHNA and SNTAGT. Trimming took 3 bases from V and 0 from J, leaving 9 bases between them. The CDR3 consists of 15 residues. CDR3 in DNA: TGTGCCAGCAGTGAAGGGACTTCCTCCTACAATGAGCAGTTCTTC. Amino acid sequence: CASSEGTSSYNEQFF.

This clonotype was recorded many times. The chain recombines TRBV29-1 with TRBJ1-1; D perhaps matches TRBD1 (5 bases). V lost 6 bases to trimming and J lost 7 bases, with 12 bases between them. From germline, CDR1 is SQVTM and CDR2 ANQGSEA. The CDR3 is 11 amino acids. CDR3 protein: CSVGPQLEAFF. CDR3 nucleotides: TGCAGCGTGGGGCCCCAGCTTGAAGCTTTCTTT.

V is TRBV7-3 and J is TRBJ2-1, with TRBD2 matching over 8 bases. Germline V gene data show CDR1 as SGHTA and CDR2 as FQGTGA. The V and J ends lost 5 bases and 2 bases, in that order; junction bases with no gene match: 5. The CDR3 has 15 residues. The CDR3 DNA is TGTGCCAGCAGCCATCGGGGGGGCACCTACAATGAGCAGTTCTTC. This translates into CASSHRGGTYNEQFF.

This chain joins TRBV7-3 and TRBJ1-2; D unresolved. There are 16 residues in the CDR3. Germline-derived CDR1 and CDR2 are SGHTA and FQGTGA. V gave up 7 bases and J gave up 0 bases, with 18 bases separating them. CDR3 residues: CASTWGRHPPNYGYTF. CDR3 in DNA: TGTGCCAGCACCTGGGGAAGACATCCCCCTAACTATGGCTACACCTTC.

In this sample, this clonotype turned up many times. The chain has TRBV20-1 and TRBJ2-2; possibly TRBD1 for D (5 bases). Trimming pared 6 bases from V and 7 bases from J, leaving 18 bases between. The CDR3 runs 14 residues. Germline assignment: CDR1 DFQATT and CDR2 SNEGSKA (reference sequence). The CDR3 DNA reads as TGCAGTGCCCCGGGCCAGGGAAAGATCGGGGAGCTGTTTTTT. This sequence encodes CSAPGQGKIGELFF.

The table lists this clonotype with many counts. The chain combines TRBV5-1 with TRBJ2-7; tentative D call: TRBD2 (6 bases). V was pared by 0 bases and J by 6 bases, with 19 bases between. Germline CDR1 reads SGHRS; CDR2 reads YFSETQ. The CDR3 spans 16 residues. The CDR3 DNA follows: TGCGCCAGCAGCTTGGGGGGATTAGTGACTAGGCGCGAGCAGTACTTC. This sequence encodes CASSLGGLVTRREQYF.

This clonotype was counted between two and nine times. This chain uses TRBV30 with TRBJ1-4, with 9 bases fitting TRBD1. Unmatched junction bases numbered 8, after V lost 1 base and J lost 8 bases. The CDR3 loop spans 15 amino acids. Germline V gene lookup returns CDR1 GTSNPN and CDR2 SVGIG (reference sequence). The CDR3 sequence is CAWSATGGIWEKLFF. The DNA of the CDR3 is TGTGCCTGGAGTGCGACAGGGGGAATATGGGAAAAACTGTTTTTT. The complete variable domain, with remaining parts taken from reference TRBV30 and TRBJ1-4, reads SQTIHQWPATLVQPVGSPLSLECTVEGTSNPNLYWYRQAAGRGLQLLFYSVGIGQISSEVPQNLSASRPQDRQFILSSKKLLLSDSGFYLCAWSATGGIWEKLFFGSGTQLSVL.

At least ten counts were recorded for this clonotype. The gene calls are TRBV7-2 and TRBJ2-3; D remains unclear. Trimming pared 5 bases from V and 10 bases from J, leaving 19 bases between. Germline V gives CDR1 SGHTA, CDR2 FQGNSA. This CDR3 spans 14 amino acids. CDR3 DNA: TGTGCCAGCAGCCGGGCCCCCCCAATCGGTGCGCAGTATTTT. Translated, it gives CASSRAPPIGAQYF.

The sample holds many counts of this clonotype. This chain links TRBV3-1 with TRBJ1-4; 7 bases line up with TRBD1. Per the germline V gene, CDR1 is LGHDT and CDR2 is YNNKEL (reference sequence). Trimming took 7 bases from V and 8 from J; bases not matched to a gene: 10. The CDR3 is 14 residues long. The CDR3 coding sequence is TGTGCCAGCACCCATACAGGGGCGGGAGAAAAACTGTTTTTT. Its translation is CASTHTGAGEKLFF.

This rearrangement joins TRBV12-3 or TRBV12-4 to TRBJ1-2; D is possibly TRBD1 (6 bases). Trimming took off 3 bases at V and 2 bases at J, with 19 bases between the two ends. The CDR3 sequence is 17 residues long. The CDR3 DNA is TGTGCCAGCAGTTTTTTCCGCCCGGGGGCCAGGAACTATGGCTACACCTTC. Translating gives CASSFFRPGARNYGYTF.

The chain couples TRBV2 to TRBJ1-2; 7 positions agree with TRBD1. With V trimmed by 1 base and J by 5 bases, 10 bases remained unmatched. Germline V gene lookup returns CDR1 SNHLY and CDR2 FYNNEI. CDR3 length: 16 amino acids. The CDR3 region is CASSEDRGIFRYGYTF. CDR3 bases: TGTGCCAGCAGTGAAGACAGGGGTATATTTCGTTATGGCTACACCTTC.

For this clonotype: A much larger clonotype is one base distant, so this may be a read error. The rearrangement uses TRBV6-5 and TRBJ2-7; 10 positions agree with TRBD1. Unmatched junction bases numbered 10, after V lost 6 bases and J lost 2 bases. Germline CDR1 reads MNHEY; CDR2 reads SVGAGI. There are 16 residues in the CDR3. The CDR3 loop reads CASRGPGQGFPYEQYF. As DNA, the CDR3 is TGTGCCAGCAGGGGACCGGGACAGGGGTTTCCCTACGAGCAGTACTTC.

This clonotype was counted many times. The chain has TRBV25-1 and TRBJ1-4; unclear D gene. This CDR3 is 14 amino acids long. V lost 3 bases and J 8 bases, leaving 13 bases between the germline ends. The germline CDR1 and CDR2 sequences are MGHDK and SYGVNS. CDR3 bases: TGTGCCAGCAGTGATTCGCCACCTACCGAAAAACTGTTTTTT. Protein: CASSDSPPTEKLFF.

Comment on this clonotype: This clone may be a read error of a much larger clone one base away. The DNA for the CDR3 is TGTGCCAGCAGCGTAGGCCTAGCGGGGGGCGCAAAGACCCAGTACTTC. Its translation: CASSVGLAGGAKTQYF. V gene TRBV9 combines with J gene TRBJ2-5, with 11 bases matching TRBD2. Per germline, CDR1 SGDLS and CDR2 YYNGEE. The trim removed 0 bases at V and 6 bases at J, leaving 7 bases unmatched. The CDR3 has 16 amino acids.

CDR3 protein: CASSYTSGGSYEQYF. The CDR3 DNA sequence: TGTGCCAGCAGCTACACTAGCGGGGGTTCCTACGAGCAGTACTTC. V usage is TRBV6-1 and J usage is TRBJ2-7; 11 bases align to TRBD2. V shed 6 bases and J 1 base; nucleotides not matched to a gene: 5. The germline V gene has CDR1 MNHNS and CDR2 SASEGT. The length of the CDR3 is 15 residues.

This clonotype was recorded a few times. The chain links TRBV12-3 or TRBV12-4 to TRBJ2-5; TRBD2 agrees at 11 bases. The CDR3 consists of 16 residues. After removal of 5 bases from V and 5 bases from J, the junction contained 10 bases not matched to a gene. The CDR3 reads CASSPRVAGGLETQYF. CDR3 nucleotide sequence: TGTGCCAGCAGTCCCCGGGTAGCGGGGGGGTTGGAGACCCAGTACTTC.

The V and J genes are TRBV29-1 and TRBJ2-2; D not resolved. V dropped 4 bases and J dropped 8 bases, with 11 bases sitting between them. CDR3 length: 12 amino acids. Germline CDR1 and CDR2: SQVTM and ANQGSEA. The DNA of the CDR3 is TGCAGCGTTGTTGAGGTTGCGGGGGAGCTGTTTTTT. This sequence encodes CSVVEVAGELFF.

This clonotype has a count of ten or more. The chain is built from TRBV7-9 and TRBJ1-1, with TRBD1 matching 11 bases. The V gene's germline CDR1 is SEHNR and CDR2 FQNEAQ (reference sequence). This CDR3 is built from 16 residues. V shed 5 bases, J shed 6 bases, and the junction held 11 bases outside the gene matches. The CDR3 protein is CASSPSRTGGFAEAFF. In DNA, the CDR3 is TGTGCCAGCAGCCCCTCTCGGACAGGGGGCTTTGCTGAAGCTTTCTTT.